This T cell receptor (beta chain) was recorded in a study of molecular identifiers for immune sequencing clone quantification. Study-level results: In cases of identical TCR molecules sharing a barcode, highly expanded clone sizes could be underestimated.

One entry per CDR3 protein results from TCRdb running MiXCR on the PCR reads. This table has roughly 24,000 distinct CDR3 sequences, over 15% appearing once. Germline V CDR1 and CDR2: MGHRA, YSYEKL. The germline V and J ends were trimmed by 0 bases and 5 bases, with 12 bases remaining between them. CDR3 size: 15 residues. As concerns this clonotype: Its antigen is currently unknown.

The V and J genes are TRBV4-1 and TRBJ2-3; no firm D call. The origin of this receptor is a human donor in good health. Some libraries in this study had Jurkat cell RNA spiked in. The material sequenced was naive CD8+ T cells from blood, with Jurkat cell RNA spiked in. Regarding subset: FACS-sorted CD8+CD4-CCR7+CD45RA+ naive T cells. DNA for the CDR3: TGCGCCAGCAGCCAAGAAGTCCCCGGTGAAGATACGCAGTATTTT. This encodes CASSQEVPGEDTQYF.